The 6 T cell receptor beta chains below come from one sample, sequenced in a study of blood T cell repertoires in COVID-19. Assay used: immunoSEQ multiplex PCR; TCRdb lists only in-frame clones, some missing. Here the sample spans 150,000 to 200,000 clones, roughly 88% being singletons. Sequencing was carried out using PBMCs or T cells enriched from blood (not recorded which). These receptor sequences come from a man between 65 and 85 years old who had been exposed to COVID-19.

Only one count was recorded for this clone. The chain couples TRBV6-4 to TRBJ2-3, with 8 bases that match TRBD2. CDR1 MRHNA and CDR2 SNTAGT come from the germline V gene. The junction had 9 bases not matched to a gene; V was cut back by 6 bases and J by 4 bases. The CDR3 is 15 residues long. CDR3 sequence: CASRESGRGSDTQYF. The CDR3 DNA reads TGTGCCAGCAGGGAGAGCGGGAGAGGATCAGATACGCAGTATTTT.

The rearrangement uses TRBV5-5 and TRBJ1-6, with D possibly TRBD1 on 5 matching bases. Between the trimmed V and J ends, which lost 0 bases and 7 bases, there was a span of 8 bases. The V gene's germline CDR1 is SGHKS and CDR2 YYEKEE (reference sequence). This CDR3 contains 14 residues. For the CDR3, the DNA is TGTGCCAGCAGCTTGGGGGGCGGAAATTCACCCCTCCACTTT. This codes for CASSLGGGNSPLHF.

This clone appeared a few times. The chain is built from TRBV2 and TRBJ1-3; D is perhaps TRBD1 (6 bases). The germline V gene has CDR1 SNHLY and CDR2 FYNNEI. Trimming removed 7 bases from V and 0 bases from J, with 13 bases in between. The CDR3 spans 15 residues. The CDR3 sequence: CASNEGTFSGNTIYF. In nucleotides, the CDR3 is TGTGCCAGCAACGAGGGGACATTCTCTGGAAACACCATATATTTT. Full variable domain (missing parts from reference TRBV2 and TRBJ1-3): EPEVTQTPSHQVTQMGQEVILRCVPISNHLYFYWYRQILGQKVEFLVSFYNNEISEKSEIFDDQFSVERPDGSNFTLKIRSTKLEDSAMYFCASNEGTFSGNTIYFGEGSWLTVV.

The chain links TRBV28 to TRBJ1-6; D is unclear. This CDR3 contains 15 residues. With 6 bases removed from V and 10 bases from J, the gap between germline ends came to 19 bases. Looked up from germline, CDR1 is MDHEN and CDR2 is SYDVKM. The CDR3 loop reads CASSPSGGHVSPLHF. The CDR3 DNA reads TGTGCCAGCAGCCCTAGTGGAGGGCACGTCTCACCCCTCCACTTT.

This chain connects TRBV29-1 to TRBJ2-5, with D unclear. Looked up from germline, CDR1 is SQVTM and CDR2 is ANQGSEA. The CDR3 spans 12 residues. Trimming pared 4 bases from V and 4 bases from J, leaving 10 bases between. CDR3 protein: CSVAGTGETQYF. CDR3 coding DNA: TGCAGCGTTGCAGGTACCGGAGAGACCCAGTACTTC.

The chain links TRBV14 to TRBJ2-5; 7 nucleotides match TRBD1. CDR1 SGHDN and CDR2 FVKESK come from the germline V gene. The CDR3 consists of 15 residues. V gave up 4 bases and J gave up 4 bases; unmatched junction bases: 9. Written as DNA, the CDR3 is TGTGCCAGCAGCCGTAGCCAGACAGGGTCAGAGACCCAGTACTTC. Residues: CASSRSQTGSETQYF. The whole variable domain, filled in from reference TRBV14 and TRBJ2-5, reads EAGVTQFPSHSVIEKGQTVTLRCDPISGHDNLYWYRRVMGKEIKFLLHFVKESKQDESGMPNNRFLAERTGGTYSTLKVQPAELEDSGVYFCASSRSQTGSETQYFGPGTRLLVL.